Listed here are 29 T cell receptor beta chains from one sample, sequenced in a study of shared clonotypes between healthy human individuals. Method: immunoSEQ multiplex PCR; TCRdb's copy keeps in-frame clones and lacks some. The sample lists around 2.5 million clones, roughly 93% occurring once. The sequenced sample was naive CD4+ T cells from PBMCs. Subset described: CD45RA+ positively selected. The receptor source for this set is a man younger than 30 in good health. Some clones in this sample may be carry-over from other donors' samples.

The chain joins TRBV5-1 to TRBJ2-1, with TRBD2 identical over 11 bases. V lost 0 bases and J lost 3; bases outside the gene matches: 2. The CDR3 has 16 residues. Germline V gives CDR1 SGHRS, CDR2 YFSETQ. CDR3 bases: TGCGCCAGCAGCTTGGGACTAGCGGGGCGCTACAATGAGCAGTTCTTC. Its translation is CASSLGLAGRYNEQFF.

The V call is TRBV28, the J call TRBJ2-7; D gene ambiguous. Trimming took off 10 bases at V and 2 bases at J, with 18 bases between the two ends. CDR3 length: 14 amino acids. Germline V gene lookup returns CDR1 MDHEN and CDR2 SYDVKM. The CDR3 region is CATLIAAGPYEQYF. The CDR3 DNA is TGTGCCACCCTGATCGCAGCCGGCCCCTACGAGCAGTACTTC.

This sequence joins TRBV9 and TRBJ2-1, with a tentative D call TRBD1 (6 bases). Germline V gene sequence: CDR1 SGDLS, CDR2 YYNGEE. V lost 0 bases to trimming and J lost 0 bases, with 19 bases between them. There are 19 residues in the CDR3. The CDR3 region is CASSVASDNLRGSYNEQFF. The DNA of the CDR3 is TGTGCCAGCAGCGTAGCTTCGGACAACCTCAGGGGCTCCTACAATGAGCAGTTCTTC.

V and J are TRBV4-3 and TRBJ2-3; no clear D. Germline loops: CDR1 LGHNA, CDR2 YSLEER. The CDR3 covers 17 residues. Trimming removed 0 bases from V and 7 bases from J, with 20 bases in between. The CDR3 is CASSQDLNQYGPHTQYF. CDR3 DNA: TGCGCCAGCAGCCAAGATTTGAACCAATACGGCCCCCATACGCAGTATTTT.

This rearrangement joins TRBV5-6 to TRBJ1-1, with 7 bases lining up with TRBD1. In germline, CDR1 is SGHDT, CDR2 YYEEEE. V was clipped by 0 bases and J by 9 bases; unmatched bases: 14. The CDR3 is made up of 16 amino acids. The CDR3, as DNA: TGTGCCAGCAGCTTGGCCAGGGGGATTACTCAGTTTCAAGCTTTCTTT. Amino acids: CASSLARGITQFQAFF.

The chain combines TRBV19 with TRBJ2-7; 11 nucleotides match TRBD2. The length of the CDR3 is 15 residues. V lost 4 bases, J lost 3 bases, and 5 bases stayed unmatched. The germline gives CDR1 LNHDA, CDR2 SQIVND (reference sequence). In nucleotides, the CDR3 is TGTGCCAGTAGTAACGGGACTAGCGGAGTCTACGAGCAGTACTTC. Amino acid sequence: CASSNGTSGVYEQYF.

CDR3 sequence reads: CASSPPAGWNTEAFF. Written as DNA, the CDR3 is TGTGCCAGCTCACCACCGGCAGGGTGGAACACTGAAGCTTTCTTT. This chain joins TRBV18 and TRBJ1-1; TRBD1 might be the D (5 bases). V dropped 0 bases and J dropped 1 base, with 9 bases sitting between them. The CDR3 totals 15 residues. Per the germline V gene, CDR1 is KGHSH and CDR2 is LQKENI.

The chain uses TRBV6-5 and TRBJ2-5; 9 bases match TRBD1. Per germline, CDR1 MNHEY and CDR2 SVGAGI. V was clipped by 10 bases and J by 5 bases; unmatched bases: 8. CDR3 length: 13 residues. The CDR3 loop is CATQQGAVETQYF. CDR3 DNA sequence: TGTGCCACACAACAGGGGGCGGTTGAGACCCAGTACTTC.

About this clone: The same CDR3 is also encoded by other DNA sequences in this sample. The rearrangement links TRBV7-2 to TRBJ2-7; unclear D gene. This CDR3 contains 14 residues. The V gene lost 0 bases and the J gene lost 2 bases, with 8 bases spanning the gap. In germline, CDR1 is SGHTA, CDR2 FQGNSA. The CDR3 DNA is TGTGCCAGCAGCTTAGCTAGGGAAACCTACGAGCAGTACTTC. Translated, it gives CASSLARETYEQYF. The full variable domain, its missing parts supplied by reference TRBV7-2 and TRBJ2-7, is GAGVSQSPSNKVTEKGKDVELRCDPISGHTALYWYRQSLGQGLEFLIYFQGNSAPDKSGLPSDRFSAERTGGSVSTLTIQRTQQEDSAVYLCASSLARETYEQYFGPGTRLTVT.

This clone was counted a single time. V usage is TRBV5-4 and J usage is TRBJ1-3; TRBD1 is a possible D gene (5 bases). This CDR3 spans 14 amino acids. Germline CDR1 and CDR2: SGHNT and YYREEE (reference sequence). Deletions cut 0 bases from V and 4 bases from J, with 8 bases between. The CDR3 reads CASSLEGSGNTIYF. In DNA form, the CDR3 reads TGTGCCAGCAGCTTGGAGGGGTCGGGAAACACCATATATTTT.

The chain combines TRBV18 with TRBJ2-2, with 10 bases lining up with TRBD2. CDR3 length: 17 residues. Germline CDR1 reads KGHSH; CDR2 reads LQKENI. The V segment lost 1 base and the J segment 7 bases; nucleotides outside the gene matches: 9. The CDR3, as DNA: TGTGCCAGCTCACCACAGGTGGCTAGCGGGAGTTTCGGGGAGCTGTTTTTT. Amino acid sequence: CASSPQVASGSFGELFF.

Turning to this clone: The junction shows a germline mismatch at one end, possibly a read error. This chain uses TRBV6-1 with TRBJ2-3, with D maybe TRBD1 (5 bases). In germline, CDR1 is MNHNS, CDR2 SASEGT. This CDR3 contains 13 residues. The CDR3 DNA follows: TGTGCCAGCAGGGAAGGGGTGGCAGATACGCAGTATTTT. It encodes CASREGVADTQYF.

The chain couples TRBV29-1 to TRBJ2-3; perhaps TRBD1 as D (5 bases). Trimming cost V 6 bases and J 1 base, with 11 bases left between them. The CDR3 has 13 amino acids. CDR1 is SQVTM, CDR2 ANQGSEA, per germline. For the CDR3, the DNA is TGCAGCGTCCGACAGCCAGGCACAGATACGCAGTATTTT. It is translated as CSVRQPGTDTQYF.

The chain combines TRBV7-9 with TRBJ1-2, with D unclear. Germline CDR1 reads SEHNR; CDR2 reads FQNEAQ (reference sequence). The CDR3 is 15 amino acids. Trimming cost V 3 bases and J 0 bases, with 11 bases left between them. The CDR3 loop is CASSLVQIANYGYTF. As DNA, the CDR3 is TGTGCCAGCAGCTTGGTACAGATAGCTAACTATGGCTACACCTTC. The whole variable domain, filled in from reference TRBV7-9 and TRBJ1-2, reads DTGVSQNPRHKITKRGQNVTFRCDPISEHNRLYWYRQTLGQGPEFLTYFQNEAQLEKSRLLSDRFSAERPKGSFSTLEIQRTEQGDSAMYLCASSLVQIANYGYTFGSGTRLTVV.

The chain employs TRBV28 and TRBJ2-7, with a possible D match to TRBD2 (6 bases). The CDR3 extends over 17 amino acids. V shed 4 bases and J shed 5 bases, with 24 bases lying between them. Germline V CDR1 and CDR2: MDHEN, SYDVKM. The CDR3 DNA is TGTGCCAGCAGTTCTCTATGGGGCTCGGGAGTTAGTGACGAGCAGTACTTC. Protein product: CASSSLWGSGVSDEQYF.

The chain has TRBV11-2 and TRBJ1-6, with D perhaps matching TRBD1 (5 bases). The length of the CDR3 is 13 residues. The germline CDR1 and CDR2 sequences are SGHAT and FQNNGV. Trimming removed 6 bases at V and 10 bases at J, with 13 bases between. In DNA form, the CDR3 reads TGTGCCAGCAGTCCCGGGGGGGAGTCACCCCTCCACTTT. Encoded protein: CASSPGGESPLHF.

As concerns this clone: Other DNA sequences of this sample code for an identical CDR3. The rearrangement links TRBV19 to TRBJ2-3, with D possibly TRBD2 on 5 matching bases. In germline, CDR1 is LNHDA, CDR2 SQIVND (reference sequence). The V end lost 1 base, the J end lost 0 bases, and 5 bases lay between the germline ends. The CDR3 covers 14 residues. CDR3 amino acids: CASSIGGSTDTQYF. The CDR3 bases are TGTGCCAGTAGTATAGGCGGGAGCACAGATACGCAGTATTTT.

This clone has only one observation. V usage is TRBV10-3 and J usage is TRBJ1-5, with D possibly TRBD1 on 5 matching bases. Germline CDR1 is ENHRY and CDR2 is SYGVKD. This CDR3 has 17 residues. The V gene lost 4 bases and the J gene lost 3 bases, with 19 bases spanning the gap. Written as DNA, the CDR3 is TGTGCCATCAGTGCAACCACGGGGCAGGCGTTCAATCAGCCCCAGCATTTT. It translates to CAISATTGQAFNQPQHF.

The chain uses TRBV2 and TRBJ1-1; D ambiguous. Trimming cost V 6 bases and J 11 bases, with 13 bases left between them. The CDR3 has 11 amino acids. Germline V gene data show CDR1 as SNHLY and CDR2 as FYNNEI. The CDR3 spells CASRPDRGAFF. CDR3 nucleotides: TGTGCCAGCAGACCCGACCGTGGGGCTTTCTTT.

The rearrangement joins TRBV5-1 to TRBJ1-5, with a weak D call TRBD1 (5 bases). V was cut by 1 base and J by 9 bases, with 17 bases left in between. The CDR3 contains 15 residues. The germline gives CDR1 SGHRS, CDR2 YFSETQ. The CDR3 spells CASSLLGTASGPQHF. Written as DNA, the CDR3 is TGCGCCAGCAGCTTGTTGGGGACGGCGTCGGGGCCCCAGCATTTT.

The V and J genes are TRBV13 and TRBJ2-6, with D uncertain. This CDR3 is built from 18 residues. The germline gives CDR1 PRHDT, CDR2 FYEKMQ (reference sequence). The V end was cut by 2 bases, the J end by 0 bases, with 14 bases between. The CDR3 reads CASSLRPDFSSGANVLTF. For the CDR3, the DNA is TGTGCCAGCAGCTTAAGGCCCGATTTTAGCTCTGGGGCCAACGTCCTGACTTTC.

The gene calls are TRBV23-1 and TRBJ2-7; 11 bases are shared with TRBD2. TRBV23-1 is reported as an ORF; its role is uncertain. The V and J ends lost 0 bases and 4 bases, in that order; junction bases with no gene match: 8. The CDR3 contains 17 residues. The CDR3 loop reads CASSQSKVPSGRYEQYF. The CDR3 nucleotides read TGCGCCAGCAGTCAATCCAAGGTGCCTAGCGGGAGGTACGAGCAGTACTTC.

V gene TRBV5-6 combines with J gene TRBJ2-7; D not certain. CDR1 is SGHDT, CDR2 YYEEEE, per germline. CDR3 length: 13 residues. Trimming removed 2 bases from V and 5 bases from J, with 11 bases in between. CDR3 nucleotide sequence: TGTGCCAGCAGCTTTGGTTCGTTCGACGAGCAGTACTTC. Translating it yields CASSFGSFDEQYF.

The chain is built from TRBV2 and TRBJ1-2; TRBD1 agrees at 7 bases. V shed 3 bases and J 7 bases; nucleotides not matched to a gene: 11. The CDR3 is made up of 15 amino acids. Germline V gene lookup returns CDR1 SNHLY and CDR2 FYNNEI. Here the CDR3 reads CASSDNTGVSSGYTF. DNA of the CDR3: TGTGCCAGCAGTGATAACACAGGGGTGTCGAGTGGCTACACCTTC.

The chain uses TRBV28 and TRBJ2-7; D may be TRBD2 (6 bases). V lost 3 bases to trimming and J lost 2 bases, with 11 bases between them. The CDR3 covers 14 residues. Germline V gene data show CDR1 as MDHEN and CDR2 as SYDVKM. The CDR3 is CASSLRPGAYEQYF. CDR3 sequence (DNA): TGTGCCAGCAGTTTGCGACCGGGGGCCTACGAGCAGTACTTC.

This clone was detected only a few times. Within the sample, other DNA sequences also encode this same CDR3. The chain is built from TRBV5-1 and TRBJ2-1; 11 bases line up with TRBD2. Germline CDR1 is SGHRS and CDR2 is YFSETQ. CDR3 size: 15 residues. V shed 4 bases and J 0 bases; nucleotides not matched to a gene: 0. The CDR3 loop reads CASSGLAGSYNEQFF. The CDR3 DNA follows: TGCGCCAGCAGCGGACTAGCGGGCTCCTACAATGAGCAGTTCTTC. The entire variable domain, with the rest obtained from reference TRBV5-1 and TRBJ2-1, is as follows: KAGVTQTPRYLIKTRGQQVTLSCSPISGHRSVSWYQQTPGQGLQFLFEYFSETQRNKGNFPGRFSGRQFSNSRSEMNVSTLELGDSALYLCASSGLAGSYNEQFFGPGTRLTVL.

V and J are TRBV18 and TRBJ2-2, with a possible D match to TRBD2 (5 bases). The CDR3 runs to 13 residues. The V gene's germline CDR1 is KGHSH and CDR2 LQKENI. Trimming shortened V by 3 bases and J by 6 bases, and 8 bases separated the two germline ends. CDR3 DNA sequence: TGTGCCAGCTCACCGAGGGTACCCGGGGAGCTGTTTTTT. This translates into CASSPRVPGELFF.

Comments on this clone: The sample carries other DNA sequences with the same CDR3. The rearrangement joins TRBV18 to TRBJ1-1; 8 bases fit TRBD1. Germline CDR1 and CDR2: KGHSH and LQKENI. This CDR3 is 15 amino acids long. Trimming cost V 5 bases and J 0 bases; bases outside gene matches: 5. Written as DNA, the CDR3 is TGTGCCAGCTCATTGGGACAGGCTTTGAACACTGAAGCTTTCTTT. Residues: CASSLGQALNTEAFF.

This clone was observed once. The chain combines TRBV5-1 with TRBJ1-4; 7 bases are shared with TRBD1. Germline V gene lookup returns CDR1 SGHRS and CDR2 YFSETQ. This CDR3 is 17 amino acids long. V was pared by 4 bases and J by 7 bases, with 16 bases of the junction left unmatched. CDR3 DNA sequence: TGCGCCAGCAGCCTCTCTAGACTAACGGGACAGAGTGAAAAACTGTTTTTT. This encodes CASSLSRLTGQSEKLFF. Full variable domain (rest looked up from reference TRBV5-1 and TRBJ1-4): KAGVTQTPRYLIKTRGQQVTLSCSPISGHRSVSWYQQTPGQGLQFLFEYFSETQRNKGNFPGRFSGRQFSNSRSEMNVSTLELGDSALYLCASSLSRLTGQSEKLFFGSGTQLSVL.